The 3 T cell receptor beta chains below come from one sample, sequenced in a study of PD-1 blockade in classical Hodgkin lymphoma. Generated by immunoSEQ multiplex PCR, the TCRdb table keeps only in-frame clones and is missing some. This sample has tens of thousands of clones, with over 70% found just once. All patients experienced relapse after autologous stem cell transplantation, and brentuximab vedotin exposure was variable. Here the sequenced sample was peripheral blood mononuclear cells (PBMCs), taken before the second cycle of nivolumab. The receptors shown here come from a human donor with classical Hodgkin lymphoma.

The gene calls are TRBV19 and TRBJ2-7; no clear D. The V gene's germline CDR1 is LNHDA and CDR2 SQIVND (reference sequence). Trimming took off 1 base at V and 7 bases at J, with 8 bases between the two ends. The CDR3 runs to 12 residues. CDR3 sequence: CASSIAGREQYF. The CDR3 region has the DNA TGTGCCAGTAGTATAGCCGGACGGGAGCAGTACTTC.

The chain is built from TRBV7-3 and TRBJ2-3, with D possibly being TRBD1 or TRBD2 (6 bases each). Germline V gene lookup returns CDR1 SGHTA and CDR2 FQGTGA. V lost 7 bases to trimming and J lost 2 bases, with 13 bases between them. This CDR3 has 14 residues. In DNA, the CDR3 is TGTGCCAGCACCGTAGGGGGGTTCACAGATACGCAGTATTTT. Its translation: CASTVGGFTDTQYF. The variable domain in full, with the rest retrieved from reference TRBV7-3 and TRBJ2-3, is GAGVSQTPSNKVTEKGKYVELRCDPISGHTALYWYRQSLGQGPEFLIYFQGTGAADDSGLPNDRFFAVRPEGSVSTLKIQRTERGDSAVYLCASTVGGFTDTQYFGPGTRLTVL.

As concerns this clone: This same CDR3 is encoded by further DNA sequences in the sample. The chain recombines TRBV7-2 with TRBJ1-2; D unresolved. Germline V gene sequence: CDR1 SGHTA, CDR2 FQGNSA. This CDR3 is built from 13 residues. Trimming stripped 1 base from V and 4 bases from J, with 7 bases between. In DNA form, the CDR3 reads TGTGCCAGCAGCTTAGGGGGTGGCTATGGCTACACCTTC. As protein: CASSLGGGYGYTF.